This T cell receptor (beta chain) was obtained from a study of control samples from healthy donors and cancer patients (dated by TCRdb to 2020 to 2022). Library creation used the immunoSEQ multiplex PCR assay. TCRdb obtained this table from immuneACCESS and retained in-frame rearrangements with V and J assigned. These tables miss some clones; where compared with another copy, unresolved V genes account for less than half of the shortfall, and the remainder is unexplained. The sample yields fewer than 300,000 clones; almost 85% were counted once. The ten largest clonotypes hold less than 15% of the sample. This clone came up once. Its recognized antigen is unknown. No quality values exist for individual bases; no much larger clone is one base distant. The CDR3 starts with the cysteine, ends with the phenylalanine, and has 16 residues. Only the CDR3 region is kept as DNA, spanning 48 bases read in frame from base 1. V sheds 0 bases and J sheds 1 base, leaving 12 bases between their ends. Reading the germline V gene gives CDR1 SNHLY and CDR2 FYNNEI.

The V and J segments used are TRBV2 and TRBJ2-5, with a weak D call of TRBD2 (6 bases match). Sequencing used PBMCs. The TCR was taken from a woman aged 55-70 years with lung cancer. The CDR3 protein is CASSEAQPGGQETQYF. The DNA reads as follows: TGTGCCAGCAGTGAAGCGCAACCCGGGGGCCAAGAGACCCAGTACTTC.